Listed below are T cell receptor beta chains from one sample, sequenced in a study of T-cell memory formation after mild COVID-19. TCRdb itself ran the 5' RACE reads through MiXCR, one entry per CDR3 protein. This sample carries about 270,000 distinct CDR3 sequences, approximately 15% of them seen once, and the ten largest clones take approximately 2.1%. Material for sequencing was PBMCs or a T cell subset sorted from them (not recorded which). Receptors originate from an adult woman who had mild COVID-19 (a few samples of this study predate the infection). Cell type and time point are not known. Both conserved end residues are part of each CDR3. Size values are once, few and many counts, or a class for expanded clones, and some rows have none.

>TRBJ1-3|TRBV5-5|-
CASSLVQGGYSGNTIYF
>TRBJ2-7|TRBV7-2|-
CASSQSGEVDEQYF
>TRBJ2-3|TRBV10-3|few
CAISELATDTQYF
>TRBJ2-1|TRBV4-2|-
CASSQETRPNVGNEQFF
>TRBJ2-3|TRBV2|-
CASSGDTDTQYF
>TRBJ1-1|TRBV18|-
CASSPQGVDTEAFF
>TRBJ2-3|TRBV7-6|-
CASSTRGTQYF
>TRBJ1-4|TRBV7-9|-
CASSFGTAATNEKLFF
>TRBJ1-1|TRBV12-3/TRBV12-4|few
CASIWGSNTEAFF
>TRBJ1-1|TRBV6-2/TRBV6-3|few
CASSSPHRGTNTEAFF
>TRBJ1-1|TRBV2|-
CASSDLRGQGGNTEAFF
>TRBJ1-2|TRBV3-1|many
CASSLGLANYGYTF
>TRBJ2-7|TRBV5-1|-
CASSLESTDYEQYF
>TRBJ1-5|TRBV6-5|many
CASSGQANQPQHF
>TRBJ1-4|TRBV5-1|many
CASSMTVPRGEKLFF
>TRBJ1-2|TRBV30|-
CAWSYPLRDRGVYGYTF
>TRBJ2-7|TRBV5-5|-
CASTPWAPEGFGEQYF
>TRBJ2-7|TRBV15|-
CATSRDLYEQYF
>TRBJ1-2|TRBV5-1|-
CASSLHGQNHYGYTF
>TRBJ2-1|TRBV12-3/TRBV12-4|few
CASSFLAGEPNEQFF
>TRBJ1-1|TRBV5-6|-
CASSREGLGRMNTEAFF
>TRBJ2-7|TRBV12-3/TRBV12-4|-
CASSLPQYQSRGQYF